Listed below are T cell receptor beta chains from one sample, sequenced in a study of early T cells in non-severe SARS-CoV-2 infection. TCRdb independently ran MiXCR on the 5' RACE reads; one entry per CDR3 protein. The sample yields about 80,000 distinct CDR3 sequences, roughly 16% seen once. Sequenced input: whole blood. The receptors were sampled from an adult who was a healthcare worker with PCR-confirmed SARS-CoV-2 infection or an uninfected control (not recorded which). CDR3s include the opening cysteine and the closing phenylalanine or tryptophan. A D gene is named only where the DNA matches it firmly. Only part of the rows carry a size: once, few, many, or a class if the clone is expanded.

v_call: TRBV12-3/TRBV12-4
clone_size: few
j_call: TRBJ1-2
d_call: -
cdr3_nt: TGTGCCAGCAGTTTAAGGGGCGATGGCTACACCTTC
cdr3_aa: CASSLRGDGYTF

v_call: TRBV6-1
clone_size: -
j_call: TRBJ2-4
d_call: -
cdr3_nt: TGTGCTGGTGGGGAGTGGGCCAAAAACATTCAGTACTTC
cdr3_aa: CAGGEWAKNIQYF

v_call: TRBV4-1
clone_size: -
j_call: TRBJ2-2
d_call: TRBD2
cdr3_nt: TGCGCCAGCAGCCGCGGGACTAGCGGGAGGTCGGGGGAGCTGTTTTTT
cdr3_aa: CASSRGTSGRSGELFF

v_call: TRBV20-1
clone_size: many
j_call: TRBJ1-2
d_call: -
cdr3_nt: TGCAGTGCTAGAGTGGCAGGGAACGGCTACACCTTC
cdr3_aa: CSARVAGNGYTF

v_call: TRBV3-1
clone_size: -
j_call: TRBJ2-1
d_call: TRBD2
cdr3_nt: TGTGCCAGCAGCTTTATAGCGGGGGGGCGTAACAATGAGCAGTTCTTC
cdr3_aa: CASSFIAGGRNNEQFF

v_call: TRBV3-1
clone_size: few
j_call: TRBJ2-1
d_call: TRBD2
cdr3_nt: TGTGCCAGCAGCCCGCGTAGACAGACTAGCGGGAGGGCCGCTCGGTACAATGAGCAGTTCTTC
cdr3_aa: CASSPRRQTSGRAARYNEQFF

v_call: TRBV7-2
clone_size: -
j_call: TRBJ2-3
d_call: TRBD1
cdr3_nt: TGTGCCAGCAGCCGGGACAGGGGGCTTTTCACAGATACGCAGTATTTT
cdr3_aa: CASSRDRGLFTDTQYF

v_call: TRBV19
clone_size: few
j_call: TRBJ1-2
d_call: TRBD1
cdr3_nt: TGTGCCAGTATGATTCGGACAGGGGACGGCTACACCTTC
cdr3_aa: CASMIRTGDGYTF

v_call: TRBV10-1
clone_size: -
j_call: TRBJ1-4
d_call: -
cdr3_nt: TGCGCCAGCAGTGACCCGTCCAGAGGTGAAAAACTGTTTTTT
cdr3_aa: CASSDPSRGEKLFF

v_call: TRBV6-1
clone_size: -
j_call: TRBJ1-1
d_call: TRBD1
cdr3_nt: TGTGCCAGCAGTGCCCGGACAGGGATTAACACTGAAGCTTTCTTT
cdr3_aa: CASSARTGINTEAFF

v_call: TRBV20-1
clone_size: few
j_call: TRBJ1-1
d_call: TRBD1
cdr3_nt: TGCAGTGCTAGCCAAGGACTGACAGGGATGAACACTGAAGCTTTCTTT
cdr3_aa: CSASQGLTGMNTEAFF

v_call: TRBV5-6
clone_size: -
j_call: TRBJ1-1
d_call: -
cdr3_nt: TGTGCCAGCAGCTTGGAAGTAACTGAAGCTTTCTTT
cdr3_aa: CASSLEVTEAFF

v_call: TRBV5-6
clone_size: few
j_call: TRBJ1-1
d_call: -
cdr3_nt: TGTGCCAGCAGCTTAGTGGGGATCGGGAACACTGAAGCTTTCTTT
cdr3_aa: CASSLVGIGNTEAFF

v_call: TRBV9
clone_size: -
j_call: TRBJ2-5
d_call: -
cdr3_nt: TGTGCCAGCAGCGTAAGGGGGTCCCAAGAGACCCAGTACTTC
cdr3_aa: CASSVRGSQETQYF

v_call: TRBV20-1
clone_size: many
j_call: TRBJ2-3
d_call: TRBD1
cdr3_nt: TGCAGTGCTGCCGAGACAGGGACAAGCACAGATACGCAGTATTTT
cdr3_aa: CSAAETGTSTDTQYF

v_call: TRBV5-5
clone_size: few
j_call: TRBJ1-3
d_call: TRBD1
cdr3_nt: TGTGCCAGCATCGGGGGACAGTCCGATGGAAACACCATATATTTT
cdr3_aa: CASIGGQSDGNTIYF

v_call: TRBV15
clone_size: -
j_call: TRBJ2-1
d_call: -
cdr3_nt: TGTGCCACCAGCAGAGATCTCGTGACTAGGACGCGTGAGCAGTTCTTC
cdr3_aa: CATSRDLVTRTREQFF

v_call: TRBV5-1
clone_size: few
j_call: TRBJ2-7
d_call: TRBD2
cdr3_nt: TGCGCCAGCAGTCGTAGCGGGAGGGCCTTGGACGAGCAGTACTTC
cdr3_aa: CASSRSGRALDEQYF

v_call: TRBV6-6
clone_size: once
j_call: TRBJ1-3
d_call: -
cdr3_nt: TGTGCCAGCAGCCGGGACCCTCTTCGGGGAAACACCATATATTTT
cdr3_aa: CASSRDPLRGNTIYF

v_call: TRBV21-1
clone_size: -
j_call: TRBJ2-7
d_call: -
cdr3_nt: TGTGCCAGCAGCAAAACCGGACAATACGAGCAGTACTTC
cdr3_aa: CASSKTGQYEQYF

v_call: TRBV29-1
clone_size: few
j_call: TRBJ1-1
d_call: -
cdr3_nt: TGCAGCGGAGCAGGACAGAAGAACACTGAAGCTTTCTTT
cdr3_aa: CSGAGQKNTEAFF